The 5 T cell receptor beta chains listed next were all sequenced from one sample in a study of cytomegalovirus exposure and HLA in healthy donors (dated by TCRdb to about 2017). The method behind the library was the immunoSEQ multiplex PCR assay. For the multiplex PCR, a mixture combining 60 forward primers for TCR Vbeta segments and 13 reverse primers for TCR Jbeta segments was used. Here the immuneACCESS table is served through TCRdb, limited to in-frame sequences with V and J called. Missing clones are a known gap in these copies; in checked studies unresolved V genes cover under half, and the rest lacks a known reason. Here the sample has about 190,000 clones; around 85% occur a single time. The ten biggest clones cover 1% of the sample. Sequencing was performed on PBMCs. Receptors were obtained from a boy between 2 and 10 years old in good health and CMV-seronegative.

The rearrangement joins TRBV4-1 to TRBJ1-1, with unresolved D. Germline V gene sequence: CDR1 MGHRA, CDR2 YSYEKL. V dropped 1 base and J dropped 1 base, with 10 bases sitting between them. The CDR3 consists of 15 residues. In DNA, the CDR3 is TGCGCCAGCAGCCAAGCGAGGTATACGAACACTGAAGCTTTCTTT. This gives the protein CASSQARYTNTEAFF.

This clone has only a few counts. This chain links TRBV6-5 with TRBJ2-3; tentatively, D is TRBD1 (6 bases). Trimming left V 8 bases short and J 0 bases short, with 9 bases between. Per germline, CDR1 MNHEY and CDR2 SVGAGI. The CDR3 length is 13 residues. Written as DNA, the CDR3 is TGTGCCAGCGGTACAGGGAGCACAGATACGCAGTATTTT. Translation: CASGTGSTDTQYF.

This chain joins TRBV19 and TRBJ1-2, with a weak D call TRBD1 (5 bases). Trimming cost V 4 bases and J 2 bases, with 11 bases left between them. Germline V gene lookup returns CDR1 LNHDA and CDR2 SQIVND (reference sequence). This CDR3 comprises 14 residues. CDR3 residues: CASSRTGLNYGYTF. The CDR3 DNA reads TGTGCCAGTAGTAGGACGGGACTCAACTATGGCTACACCTTC.

The chain links TRBV21-1 to TRBJ2-5; the listed D gene, TRBD2, was not tested against the DNA. TRBV21-1 is a pseudogene locus. The CDR3 contains 17 residues. CDR3: CASSKGGRERLRETQYF. In nucleotides, the CDR3 is TGTGCCAGCAGCAAAGGAGGTCGGGAGAGACTCCGAGAGACCCAGTACTTC.

This clone occurred once. The gene calls are TRBV7-8 and TRBJ1-5; 8 nucleotides line up with TRBD1. The CDR3 is 19 amino acids. Germline loops: CDR1 SGHVS, CDR2 FQNEAQ. V was clipped by 1 base and J by 1 base; unmatched bases: 12. The CDR3, as DNA: TGTGCCAGCAGCTTAGAGAACAGGGGGGCCCTTGGGAGCAATCAGCCCCAGCATTTT. Encoded protein: CASSLENRGALGSNQPQHF.